A single sample gave rise to the 15 T cell receptor beta chains below, sequenced in a study of cytomegalovirus exposure and HLA in healthy donors. The PCR contained 60 Vbeta and 13 Jbeta primers. Only in-frame clones appear in the TCRdb table, and some are missing; sequencing was by immunoSEQ multiplex PCR. The sample holds approximately 170,000 clones, 80% to 85% seen once. Material for sequencing was PBMCs. The receptor source for this set is a male donor in good health and CMV-seronegative.

The J gene is TRBJ2-2, the V gene TRBV29-1; TRBD1 might be the D (6 bases). Trimming took off 5 bases at V and 0 bases at J, with 10 bases between the two ends. This CDR3 contains 14 residues. Germline CDR1 reads SQVTM; CDR2 reads ANQGSEA. CDR3 coding DNA: TGCAGCGTTCCAGGGGAAACGAACACCGGGGAGCTGTTTTTT. Translated, it gives CSVPGETNTGELFF.

The chain couples TRBV6-5 to TRBJ2-7, with D perhaps matching TRBD2 (5 bases). V was cut by 0 bases and J by 2 bases, with 8 bases left in between. The CDR3 extends over 14 amino acids. Per the germline V gene, CDR1 is MNHEY and CDR2 is SVGAGI. The CDR3 spells CASSYSRAPYEQYF. The CDR3 DNA reads as TGTGCCAGCAGTTACTCGAGGGCACCCTACGAGCAGTACTTC.

The rearrangement links TRBV11-2 to TRBJ1-2; 10 nucleotides agree with TRBD1. The CDR3 covers 14 residues. V was clipped by 1 base and J by 10 bases; unmatched bases: 6. The germline V gene encodes CDR1 SGHAT and CDR2 FQNNGV. The CDR3 spells CASSLVRDRGLYTF. The DNA of the CDR3 is TGTGCCAGCAGCTTAGTCCGGGACAGGGGCCTCTACACCTTC.

V gene TRBV7-2 combines with J gene TRBJ2-1, with unresolved D. The V gene's germline CDR1 is SGHTA and CDR2 FQGNSA. CDR3 length: 15 residues. V gave up 3 bases and J gave up 0 bases, with 9 bases separating them. The CDR3 nucleotides are TGTGCCAGCAGCTTCTACACGGGCTCCTACAATGAGCAGTTCTTC. Its translation is CASSFYTGSYNEQFF.

This rearrangement joins TRBV27 to TRBJ2-3; D is unresolved. This CDR3 region has 15 residues. Germline CDR1 reads MNHEY; CDR2 reads SMNVEV (reference sequence). Trimming cost V 2 bases and J 2 bases, with 11 bases left between them. The CDR3, as DNA: TGTGCCAGCAGTTTACAACTTGCCGCCACAGATACGCAGTATTTT. This encodes CASSLQLAATDTQYF.

CDR3 sequence reads: CASKRGGLTDTQYF. The CDR3 nucleotides are TGTGCCAGCAAGCGGGGGGGGCTCACAGATACGCAGTATTTT. J is TRBJ2-3 and V is TRBV11-2; TRBD2 matches 10 bases. V lost 7 bases to trimming and J lost 2 bases; unmatched junction nucleotides: 3. Germline CDR1 reads SGHAT; CDR2 reads FQNNGV. CDR3 length: 14 amino acids.

V gene TRBV18 combines with J gene TRBJ2-7; 7 nucleotides align to TRBD1. Germline V CDR1 and CDR2: KGHSH, LQKENI. The V and J ends lost 3 bases and 4 bases, in that order; junction bases with no gene match: 6. This CDR3 comprises 14 residues. The CDR3 DNA reads as TGTGCCAGCTCACCGGGGGACAGCCTTTACGAGCAGTACTTC. Translated: CASSPGDSLYEQYF.

The chain recombines TRBV30 with TRBJ1-5; D call uncertain. Germline CDR1 GTSNPN, CDR2 SVGIG (reference sequence). The CDR3 is 14 amino acids. V was clipped by 5 bases and J by 2 bases, with 13 bases between them. The CDR3 coding sequence is TGTGCCTGGGGGAGACAATTGGGCAATCAGCCCCAGCATTTT. Its translation: CAWGRQLGNQPQHF.

This clone was seen a handful of times. The V call is TRBV15, the J call TRBJ2-7; possibly TRBD2 for D (5 bases). V lost 1 base, J lost 3 bases, and 13 bases lay in between. The germline CDR1 and CDR2 sequences are LNHNV and YYDKDF (reference sequence). The CDR3 covers 15 residues. CDR3 region: CATSRGAGGIYEQYF. CDR3 DNA sequence: TGTGCCACCAGCAGAGGGGCGGGTGGAATCTACGAGCAGTACTTC.

The gene calls are TRBV15 and TRBJ2-1; perhaps TRBD2 as D (5 bases). V was pared by 3 bases and J by 3 bases, with 12 bases between. The CDR3 length is 15 residues. Germline CDR1 and CDR2: LNHNV and YYDKDF (reference sequence). The CDR3 region is CATSSLDSFYNEQFF. The CDR3, as DNA: TGTGCCACCAGCAGTTTGGACTCCTTCTACAATGAGCAGTTCTTC.

This clone came up a few times. This chain joins TRBV19 and TRBJ1-4; 9 bases are a match to TRBD1. The CDR3 spans 14 residues. In germline, CDR1 is LNHDA, CDR2 SQIVND (reference sequence). With 4 bases clipped from V and 8 bases from J, the junction kept 5 bases outside the gene matches. The CDR3 spells CASSTGQGVEKLFF. The CDR3, as DNA: TGTGCCAGTAGTACGGGACAGGGAGTCGAAAAACTGTTTTTT. The full variable domain, completed using reference TRBV19 and TRBJ1-4, is DGGITQSPKYLFRKEGQNVTLSCEQNLNHDAMYWYRQDPGQGLRLIYYSQIVNDFQKGDIAEGYSVSREKKESFPLTVTSAQKNPTAFYLCASSTGQGVEKLFFGSGTQLSVL.

This sequence joins TRBV11-2 and TRBJ2-1, with D maybe TRBD2 (6 bases). CDR3 size: 12 residues. The V and J ends lost 5 bases and 8 bases respectively, with 10 bases between them. From germline, CDR1 is SGHAT and CDR2 FQNNGV. CDR3 sequence reads: CASSPEGHEQFF. Written as DNA, the CDR3 is TGTGCCAGCAGCCCGGAGGGGCATGAGCAGTTCTTC.

The chain joins TRBV5-4 to TRBJ2-3; 7 nucleotides agree with TRBD1. Germline V gives CDR1 SGHNT, CDR2 YYREEE (reference sequence). The CDR3 has 15 amino acids. Trimming took 4 bases from V and 1 from J; bases not matched to a gene: 6. Here the CDR3 reads CASSRGLGGTDTQYF. DNA of the CDR3: TGTGCCAGCAGCAGGGGGCTCGGGGGCACAGATACGCAGTATTTT.

The DNA of the CDR3 is TGTGCCAGCAGTGTGAGCTACGAGCAGTACTTC. Amino acid sequence: CASSVSYEQYF. V usage is TRBV6-1 and J usage is TRBJ2-7; D is undetermined. This CDR3 contains 11 residues. In germline, CDR1 is MNHNS, CDR2 SASEGT. V was cut by 4 bases and J by 3 bases, with 4 bases left in between.

The rearrangement joins TRBV7-9 to TRBJ1-3; 9 positions agree with TRBD1. V trimming: 6 bases; J trimming: 4 bases; junction bases outside the gene matches: 10. Germline V gene lookup returns CDR1 SEHNR and CDR2 FQNEAQ (reference sequence). The CDR3 runs 16 residues. CDR3 coding DNA: TGTGCCAGCAGGCCTAAACAGGGGGCTAAAGGAAACACCATATATTTT. Translating gives CASRPKQGAKGNTIYF. Full variable domain (rest looked up from reference TRBV7-9 and TRBJ1-3): DTGVSQNPRHKITKRGQNVTFRCDPISEHNRLYWYRQTLGQGPEFLTYFQNEAQLEKSRLLSDRFSAERPKGSFSTLEIQRTEQGDSAMYLCASRPKQGAKGNTIYFGEGSWLTVV.